Presented here are 10 T cell receptor beta chains from one specimen sequenced in a study of blood T cells in healthy people across ages. Primed by a sample-barcoded 5' primer and a J-beta primer mix, a second PCR proceeded for about 7 to 12 cycles. In TCRdb, the 5' RACE reads were re-called with MiXCR into one record per CDR3 protein. The top ten hold under 8% of the sample, which has about 1,500,000 distinct CDR3 sequences, around two fifths seen once. Sequencing input: blood. The receptors derive from a woman under 30 in good health.

V is TRBV10-1 and J is TRBJ2-3; tentative D call: TRBD2 (5 bases). This CDR3 is 15 amino acids long. The ends were cut back, 10 bases at V and 1 base at J, with 18 bases in the middle. Germline lookup yields CDR1 WNHNN and CDR2 SYGVQD (reference sequence). CDR3 loop: CATSISSGGTDTQYF. CDR3 bases: TGCGCCACCTCGATATCAAGCGGAGGCACAGATACGCAGTATTTT.

This chain joins TRBV15 and TRBJ1-1; 8 nucleotides agree with TRBD1. Germline assignment: CDR1 LNHNV and CDR2 YYDKDF (reference sequence). This CDR3 spans 17 amino acids. V shed 3 bases and J 0 bases; nucleotides not matched to a gene: 9. The CDR3 loop is CATSSEKGTGLNTEAFF. CDR3 nucleotides: TGTGCCACCAGCAGTGAAAAAGGGACAGGCCTGAACACTGAAGCTTTCTTT.

The V gene is TRBV2, the J gene TRBJ2-5; D may be TRBD1 or TRBD2 (6 bases each). CDR1 and CDR2 (germline): SNHLY, FYNNEI. The CDR3 has 12 residues. V lost 10 bases and J lost 4, with 13 bases in between. This CDR3 is CATRGAAETQYF. CDR3 nucleotides: TGTGCCACTAGGGGGGCCGCAGAGACCCAGTACTTC.

The chain joins TRBV11-1 to TRBJ2-5, with TRBD2 identical over 8 bases. V trimming: 7 bases; J trimming: 11 bases; junction bases outside the gene matches: 21. The length of the CDR3 is 16 residues. Germline V gene lookup returns CDR1 SGHAT and CDR2 FQDESV (reference sequence). The CDR3 sequence: CASTMGREVVPLEQYF. The DNA for the CDR3 is TGTGCCAGCACCATGGGGCGGGAGGTCGTCCCCCTTGAGCAGTACTTC.

This clonotype was counted between two and nine times. V is TRBV7-2 and J is TRBJ1-4; D call uncertain. Germline V gene data show CDR1 as SGHTA and CDR2 as FQGNSA. The V end lost 0 bases, the J end lost 8 bases, and 4 bases lay between the germline ends. The CDR3 loop spans 12 amino acids. This CDR3 is CASSLAYEKLFF. The DNA for the CDR3 is TGTGCCAGCAGCTTAGCGTACGAAAAACTGTTTTTT.

The genes are TRBV7-7 and TRBJ2-1; TRBD2 aligns across 8 bases. The CDR3 is made up of 19 amino acids. CDR1 is SSHAT and CDR2 is FNYEAQ in the germline V gene (reference sequence). The junction had 23 bases not matched to a gene; V was cut back by 5 bases and J by 8 bases. The CDR3 nucleotides are TGTGCCAGCAGCCCTAGAGTAGGACGGGGTAGCGGGATCCGTGATGAGCAGTTCTTC. It specifies CASSPRVGRGSGIRDEQFF.

This clonotype has a single count. The chain has TRBV21-1 and TRBJ1-2; the listed D gene, TRBD1, was not tested against the DNA. TRBV21-1 is given as a pseudogene. This CDR3 region has 16 residues. CDR3 bases: TGTGCCAGCAGCAAAGGACCGGGGCTCTTACTCTATGACTACACCTTC. It encodes CASSKGPGLLLYDYTF.

This clonotype was picked up a small number of times. The rearrangement uses TRBV27 and TRBJ1-4, with unresolved D. The V end lost 3 bases, the J end lost 0 bases, and 8 bases lay between the germline ends. From germline, CDR1 is MNHEY and CDR2 SMNVEV (reference sequence). This CDR3 is built from 15 residues. Here the CDR3 reads CASSFVGSTNEKLFF. DNA of the CDR3: TGTGCCAGCAGTTTTGTGGGATCAACTAATGAAAAACTGTTTTTT.

The chain links TRBV2 to TRBJ2-1; D may be TRBD2 (5 bases). Trimming pared 3 bases from V and 12 bases from J, leaving 18 bases between. Germline V CDR1 and CDR2: SNHLY, FYNNEI. The CDR3 sequence is 14 residues long. CDR3 sequence: CASSETGPRAGQFF. The CDR3 DNA sequence: TGTGCCAGCAGTGAGACGGGCCCCCGGGCGGGGCAGTTCTTC.

The chain couples TRBV20-1 to TRBJ2-3; 13 bases fit TRBD2. The germline gives CDR1 DFQATT, CDR2 SNEGSKA (reference sequence). Trimming cost V 0 bases and J 4 bases; bases outside gene matches: 7. This CDR3 is 17 amino acids long. The chain's CDR3 is CSARDLRLAGGPDTQYF. The CDR3 nucleotides read TGCAGTGCTAGAGATCTTCGACTAGCGGGGGGCCCAGATACGCAGTATTTT.